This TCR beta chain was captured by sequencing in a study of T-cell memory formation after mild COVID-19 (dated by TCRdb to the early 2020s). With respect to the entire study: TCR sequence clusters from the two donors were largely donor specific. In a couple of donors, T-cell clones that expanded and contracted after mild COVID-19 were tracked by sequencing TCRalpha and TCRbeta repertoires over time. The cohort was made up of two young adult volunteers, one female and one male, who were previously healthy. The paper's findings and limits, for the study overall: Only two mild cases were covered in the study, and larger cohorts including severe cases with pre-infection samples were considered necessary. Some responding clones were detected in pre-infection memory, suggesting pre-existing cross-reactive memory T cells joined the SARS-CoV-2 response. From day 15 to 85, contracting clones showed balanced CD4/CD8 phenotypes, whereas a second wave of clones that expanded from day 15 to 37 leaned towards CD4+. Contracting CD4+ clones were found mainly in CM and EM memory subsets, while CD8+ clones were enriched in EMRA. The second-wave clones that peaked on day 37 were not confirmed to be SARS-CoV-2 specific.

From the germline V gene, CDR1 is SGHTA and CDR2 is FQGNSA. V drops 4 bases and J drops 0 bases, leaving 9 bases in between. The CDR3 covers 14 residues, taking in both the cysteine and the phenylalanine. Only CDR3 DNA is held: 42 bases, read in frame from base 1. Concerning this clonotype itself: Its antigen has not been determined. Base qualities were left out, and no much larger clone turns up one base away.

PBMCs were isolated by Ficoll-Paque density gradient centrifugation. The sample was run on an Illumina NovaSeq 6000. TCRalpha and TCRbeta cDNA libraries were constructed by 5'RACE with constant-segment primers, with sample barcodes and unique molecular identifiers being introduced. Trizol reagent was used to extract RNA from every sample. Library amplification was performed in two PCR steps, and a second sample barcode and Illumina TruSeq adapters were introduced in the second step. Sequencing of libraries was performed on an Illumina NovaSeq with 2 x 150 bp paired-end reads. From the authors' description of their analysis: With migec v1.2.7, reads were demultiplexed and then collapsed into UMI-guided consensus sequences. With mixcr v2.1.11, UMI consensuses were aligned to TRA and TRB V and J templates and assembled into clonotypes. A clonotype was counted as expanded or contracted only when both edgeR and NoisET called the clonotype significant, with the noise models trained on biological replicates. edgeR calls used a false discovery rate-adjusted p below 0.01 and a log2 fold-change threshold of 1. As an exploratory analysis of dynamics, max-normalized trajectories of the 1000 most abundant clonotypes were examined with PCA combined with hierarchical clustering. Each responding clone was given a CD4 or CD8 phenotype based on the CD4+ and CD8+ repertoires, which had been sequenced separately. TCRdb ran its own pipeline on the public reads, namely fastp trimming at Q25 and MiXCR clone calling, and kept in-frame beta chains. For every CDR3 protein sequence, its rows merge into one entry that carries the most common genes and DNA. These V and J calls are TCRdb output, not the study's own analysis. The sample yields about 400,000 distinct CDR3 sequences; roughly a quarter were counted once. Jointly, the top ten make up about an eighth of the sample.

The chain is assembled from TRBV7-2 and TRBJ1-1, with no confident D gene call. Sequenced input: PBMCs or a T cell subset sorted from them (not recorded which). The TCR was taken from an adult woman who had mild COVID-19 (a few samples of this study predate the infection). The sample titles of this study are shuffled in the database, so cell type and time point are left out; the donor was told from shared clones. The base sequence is TGTGCCAGCAGCTCGACACGGCTGAACACTGAAGCTTTCTTT. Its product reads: CASSSTRLNTEAFF.